This T cell receptor beta chain was sequenced in a study of CD8 T cells in ankylosing spondylitis. Whole-study results and caveats: Among TCR beta sequences, a motif of roughly 8 highly homologous variants appeared characteristic of ankylosing spondylitis blood. Some of the motif variants had earlier been found in reactive arthritis patients' fluid and blood.

This clonotype was detected only a few times. As yet, its antigen is unknown. J gave up 3 bases and V 6 bases, and 6 bases lay outside the gene matches. Germline CDR1 reads SGHRS; CDR2 reads YFSETQ. CDR3 length equals 15 residues. Library preparation for TCR beta used quantitative 5'-RACE with molecular barcodes. TCRdb passed the 5' RACE reads through MiXCR, listing each CDR3 protein once. In the table there are 300,000 to 350,000 distinct CDR3 sequences, roughly 14% of which are singletons. This TCR was sampled from a male donor with ankylosing spondylitis or in good health (not recorded which). V gene TRBV5-1 combines with J gene TRBJ2-3; TRBD2 aligns across 11 bases. The sample taken for sequencing was blood, either unsorted or a sorted T cell fraction (not recorded which). This CDR3 is CASTLSSGGTDTQYF. CDR3 nucleotide sequence: TGCGCCAGCACCCTATCTAGCGGGGGGACAGATACGCAGTATTTT.